Listed here are 27 T cell receptor beta chains from one sample, sequenced in a study of cytomegalovirus exposure and HLA in healthy donors. Using immunoSEQ multiplex PCR, the repertoire was profiled, and TCRdb retains in-frame clones only, with some absent. The table lists about 140,000 clones, about 80% of them singletons. The specimen was PBMCs. These receptor sequences come from a man younger than 40 in good health and CMV-seropositive.

This clone was observed many times. This sequence joins TRBV7-9 and TRBJ2-3, with no clear D. The germline CDR1 and CDR2 sequences are SEHNR and FQNEAQ (reference sequence). Between the trimmed V and J ends, which lost 2 bases and 2 bases, there was a span of 14 bases. There are 16 residues in the CDR3. The CDR3 region has the DNA TGTGCCAGCAGCTTAACCCTTGGCGGCTACACAGATACGCAGTATTTT. Amino acid sequence: CASSLTLGGYTDTQYF.

The chain uses TRBV7-9 and TRBJ1-1, with D maybe TRBD1 (5 bases). Germline V lookup: CDR1 SEHNR, CDR2 FQNEAQ (reference sequence). The CDR3 spans 15 residues. V was clipped by 5 bases and J by 4 bases, with 17 bases between them. CDR3 residues: CASSPDSPLSTEAFF. CDR3 nucleotides: TGTGCCAGCAGCCCAGACAGCCCATTGTCCACTGAAGCTTTCTTT.

This clone was counted once. The chain links TRBV29-1 to TRBJ2-5, with D possibly matching TRBD1 (6 bases). Trimming removed 8 bases at V and 2 bases at J, with 12 bases between. This CDR3 contains 12 residues. Germline V gene sequence: CDR1 SQVTM, CDR2 ANQGSEA. CDR3 DNA: TGCAGCTCTGAGACAGGACAAGAGACCCAGTACTTC. Its translation: CSSETGQETQYF. Using reference TRBV29-1 and TRBJ2-5 for the parts outside the CDR3, the full variable domain is SAVISQKPSRDICQRGTSLTIQCQVDSQVTMMFWYRQQPGQSLTLIATANQGSEATYESGFVIDKFPISRPNLTFSTLTVSNMSPEDSSIYLCSSETGQETQYFGPGTRLLVL.

The chain has TRBV10-1 and TRBJ1-2, with D hard to call. Germline CDR1 is WNHNN and CDR2 is SYGVQD (reference sequence). With 2 bases removed from V and 4 bases from J, the gap between germline ends came to 8 bases. This CDR3 region has 13 residues. The CDR3 spells CASSERGSYGYTF. The CDR3 DNA follows: TGCGCCAGCAGTGAGCGGGGATCCTATGGCTACACCTTC.

The rearrangement links TRBV6-1 to TRBJ1-2; D is ambiguous. V lost 2 bases to trimming and J lost 0 bases, with 10 bases between them. Per the germline V gene, CDR1 is MNHNS and CDR2 is SASEGT. The CDR3 spans 15 residues. CDR3 in amino acids: CASSEIGNANYGYTF. The DNA of the CDR3 is TGTGCCAGCAGTGAAATTGGCAACGCTAACTATGGCTACACCTTC.

A few counts support this clone. This rearrangement joins TRBV7-8 to TRBJ2-7; D is perhaps TRBD1 (5 bases). CDR1 and CDR2 (germline): SGHVS, FQNEAQ. V was clipped by 2 bases and J by 1 base, with 12 bases between them. The CDR3 covers 15 residues. In DNA form, the CDR3 reads TGTGCCAGCAGCTTATGGCCAGGGAAATCCTACGAGCAGTACTTC. This codes for CASSLWPGKSYEQYF.

This chain's CDR3 is CASSLEQGVLYGYTF. CDR3 nucleotides: TGCGCCAGCAGCTTGGAACAGGGGGTGCTCTATGGCTACACCTTC. The chain combines TRBV5-1 with TRBJ1-2, with 8 bases matching TRBD1. Germline V gene sequence: CDR1 SGHRS, CDR2 YFSETQ. The CDR3 extends over 15 amino acids. V lost 0 bases to trimming and J lost 4 bases; unmatched junction nucleotides: 5. The full variable domain, with the rest looked up from reference TRBV5-1 and TRBJ1-2, is KAGVTQTPRYLIKTRGQQVTLSCSPISGHRSVSWYQQTPGQGLQFLFEYFSETQRNKGNFPGRFSGRQFSNSRSEMNVSTLELGDSALYLCASSLEQGVLYGYTFGSGTRLTVV.

The chain is built from TRBV9 and TRBJ1-2; D unresolved. The CDR3 length is 10 residues. Trimming stripped 3 bases from V and 6 bases from J, with 3 bases between. The germline CDR1 and CDR2 sequences are SGDLS and YYNGEE. The CDR3 here is CASSGDGYTF. CDR3 coding DNA: TGTGCCAGCAGCGGCGATGGCTACACCTTC.

The V call is TRBV11-2, the J call TRBJ2-7, with a weak D call TRBD1 (5 bases). CDR3 length: 13 amino acids. In germline, CDR1 is SGHAT, CDR2 FQNNGV. Trimming cost V 3 bases and J 7 bases, with 13 bases left between them. This CDR3 is CASSFNRLGEQYF. In DNA, the CDR3 is TGTGCCAGCAGCTTTAACAGGTTAGGAGAGCAGTACTTC.

The chain uses TRBV5-8 and TRBJ2-7; 12 bases fit TRBD1. V shed 4 bases, J shed 3 bases, and the junction held 5 bases outside the gene matches. Germline lookup yields CDR1 SGHTS and CDR2 YDEGEE. This CDR3 is built from 15 residues. CDR3 sequence (DNA): TGTGCCAGCAGCCCCGGGACAGGGGGCTTCTACGAGCAGTACTTC. As protein: CASSPGTGGFYEQYF. Combining the CDR3 with reference TRBV5-8 and TRBJ2-7 gives the whole variable domain EAGVTQSPTHLIKTRGQQATLRCSPISGHTSVYWYQQALGLGLQFLLWYDEGEERNRGNFPPRFSGRQFPNYSSELNVNALELEDSALYLCASSPGTGGFYEQYFGPGTRLTVT.

The rearrangement joins TRBV11-1 to TRBJ2-7, with unresolved D. Germline V gene lookup returns CDR1 SGHAT and CDR2 FQDESV (reference sequence). V was pared by 2 bases and J by 1 base, with 9 bases between. This CDR3 is 14 amino acids long. The CDR3 is CASSLSTLSYEQYF. As DNA, the CDR3 is TGTGCCAGCAGCTTATCCACTCTTTCCTACGAGCAGTACTTC.

The J gene is TRBJ1-1, the V gene TRBV19; D is ambiguous. With 5 bases removed from V and 0 bases from J, the gap between germline ends came to 10 bases. The CDR3 loop spans 14 amino acids. Germline lookup yields CDR1 LNHDA and CDR2 SQIVND (reference sequence). The DNA of the CDR3 is TGTGCCAGTAGTCCCCGGGTTGTGAACACTGAAGCTTTCTTT. Translating gives CASSPRVVNTEAFF.

The chain combines TRBV10-2 with TRBJ2-7; D might be TRBD2 (6 bases). Germline V gene lookup returns CDR1 WSHSY and CDR2 SAAADI. Trimming stripped 5 bases from V and 4 bases from J, with 15 bases between. The CDR3 loop spans 14 amino acids. Written as DNA, the CDR3 is TGCGCCAGCAGTAGGGACTCTGATGTTTACGAGCAGTACTTC. As protein: CASSRDSDVYEQYF.

V is TRBV10-2 and J is TRBJ2-1, with 7 bases identical to TRBD1. The V gene's germline CDR1 is WSHSY and CDR2 SAAADI. The V segment lost 6 bases and the J segment 9 bases; nucleotides outside the gene matches: 8. The CDR3 is 13 amino acids. CDR3 residues: CASRDRTWGEQFF. In nucleotides, the CDR3 is TGCGCCAGCAGGGACAGGACGTGGGGTGAGCAGTTCTTC.

V is TRBV5-4 and J is TRBJ2-1; D gene unclear. The CDR3 has 12 amino acids. Germline V gene data show CDR1 as SGHNT and CDR2 as YYREEE (reference sequence). The V end was cut by 0 bases, the J end by 10 bases, with 8 bases between. CDR3 sequence: CASSLVVGEQFF. For the CDR3, the DNA is TGTGCCAGCAGCTTGGTAGTCGGGGAGCAGTTCTTC.

The V gene is TRBV18, the J gene TRBJ1-1, with TRBD1 as a possible D gene (5 bases). The CDR3 spans 15 residues. Trimming took 3 bases from V and 0 from J, leaving 11 bases between them. Germline values: CDR1 KGHSH, CDR2 LQKENI. CDR3 amino acids: CASSPQGTLNTEAFF. As DNA, the CDR3 is TGTGCCAGCTCACCGCAGGGAACGCTGAACACTGAAGCTTTCTTT.

This sequence joins TRBV6-5 and TRBJ2-2, with D possibly matching TRBD2 (6 bases). The CDR3 extends over 16 amino acids. Per germline, CDR1 MNHEY and CDR2 SVGAGI. Trimming took 2 bases from V and 5 from J, leaving 15 bases between them. The CDR3 is CASSYRVVGGTGELFF. The CDR3 DNA sequence: TGTGCCAGCAGTTACCGGGTTGTGGGGGGTACCGGGGAGCTGTTTTTT.

The J gene is TRBJ2-1, the V gene TRBV7-6; 9 nucleotides line up with TRBD2. CDR3 size: 14 residues. CDR1 and CDR2 from the germline V gene are SGHVS and FNYEAQ. The V and J ends lost 7 bases and 7 bases, in that order; junction bases with no gene match: 8. In nucleotides, the CDR3 is TGTGCCAGCATCTCTAGCGGGGCTAGGAATGAGCAGTTCTTC. Protein product: CASISSGARNEQFF.

The chain joins TRBV29-1 to TRBJ1-1, with TRBD1 identical over 12 bases. There are 11 residues in the CDR3. In germline, CDR1 is SQVTM, CDR2 ANQGSEA. J gave up 11 bases and V 6 bases, and 4 bases lay outside the gene matches. The CDR3 bases are TGCAGCGTCGAGGGGACAGGGGGCGCTTTCTTT. It encodes CSVEGTGGAFF.

The CDR3 reads CASSSWTSGENTDTQYF. In nucleotides, the CDR3 is TGTGCCAGCAGCAGCTGGACTAGCGGGGAGAACACAGATACGCAGTATTTT. The gene calls are TRBV7-9 and TRBJ2-3; 12 bases line up with TRBD2. J lost 2 bases, V lost 5 bases, and 8 bases had no gene match. Germline-derived CDR1 and CDR2 are SEHNR and FQNEAQ (reference sequence). The CDR3 sequence is 17 residues long.

The V gene is TRBV29-1, the J gene TRBJ2-2, with a possible D match to TRBD2 (6 bases). Trimming pared 4 bases from V and 6 bases from J, leaving 12 bases between. The CDR3 consists of 13 residues. Per germline, CDR1 SQVTM and CDR2 ANQGSEA. For the CDR3, the DNA is TGCAGCGTTGGCGGGAAAGTCGCCGGGGAGCTGTTTTTT. Encoded protein: CSVGGKVAGELFF.

The CDR3 loop is CASRGAMDEQFF. The CDR3 DNA follows: TGTGCCAGCAGGGGAGCAATGGATGAGCAGTTCTTC. The rearrangement uses TRBV9 and TRBJ2-1, with a possible D match to TRBD2 (5 bases). CDR3 length equals 12 residues. Trimming left V 5 bases short and J 8 bases short, with 11 bases between. Germline V gene sequence: CDR1 SGDLS, CDR2 YYNGEE.

The chain couples TRBV6-1 to TRBJ1-3; 7 bases map to TRBD1. This CDR3 spans 17 amino acids. Trimming removed 2 bases from V and 2 bases from J; junction bases left unmatched: 9. Germline CDR1 reads MNHNS; CDR2 reads SASEGT. The CDR3 coding sequence is TGTGCCAGCAGTGAACAGGGGGGAACAGGGGCTGGAAACACCATATATTTT. It is translated as CASSEQGGTGAGNTIYF.

The chain employs TRBV7-9 and TRBJ1-2, with D unclear. Germline V CDR1 and CDR2: SEHNR, FQNEAQ (reference sequence). Trimming cost V 2 bases and J 8 bases, with 15 bases left between them. CDR3 length: 14 residues. CDR3 nucleotides: TGTGCCAGCAGCTTATTCTACAGTCGAAAGGGCTACACCTTC. Translated, it gives CASSLFYSRKGYTF.

The chain uses TRBV6-1 and TRBJ2-1, with 13 positions matching TRBD2. Trimming at V came to 4 bases and at J to 2 bases, leaving 2 bases not matched to a gene. CDR3 size: 16 residues. Germline V gene data show CDR1 as MNHNS and CDR2 as SASEGT. For the CDR3, the DNA is TGTGCCAGCAGTGTGACTAGCGGGGGGACCTACAATGAGCAGTTCTTC. This encodes CASSVTSGGTYNEQFF.

This chain links TRBV5-4 with TRBJ2-5, with 8 bases lining up with TRBD2. The germline CDR1 and CDR2 sequences are SGHNT and YYREEE (reference sequence). The junction had 10 bases not matched to a gene; V was cut back by 4 bases and J by 2 bases. CDR3 length: 16 residues. DNA of the CDR3: TGTGCCAGCAGCCTTGGAGGGGCTAGCGGGCAAGAGACCCAGTACTTC. Its translation: CASSLGGASGQETQYF.

The chain has TRBV5-6 and TRBJ2-1, with TRBD2 matching 13 bases. CDR3 size: 16 residues. The J segment lost 4 bases and the V segment lost 3 bases, leaving 4 bases of the junction unmatched. Germline V gene data show CDR1 as SGHDT and CDR2 as YYEEEE. The CDR3 DNA is TGTGCCAGCAGCTCCTGGGGACTAGCGGGATACAATGAGCAGTTCTTC. Translating gives CASSSWGLAGYNEQFF. The whole variable domain, filled in from reference TRBV5-6 and TRBJ2-1, reads DAGVTQSPTHLIKTRGQQVTLRCSPKSGHDTVSWYQQALGQGPQFIFQYYEEEERQRGNFPDRFSGHQFPNYSSELNVNALLLGDSALYLCASSSWGLAGYNEQFFGPGTRLTVL.